In this sample, the clone carrying this T cell receptor (beta chain) turned up many times. These data come from a study of regulatory T cells in long-lasting Graves disease. Time point indicated: newly diagnosed GD, antithyroid drugs for less than 3 months. Making the TCR library involved RNA that had been extracted from PBMCs. Enrollment of patients was through an endocrinology department in Xi'an, China. This CDR3 region has 17 residues. V gave up 5 bases and J gave up 9 bases; unmatched junction bases: 17. Germline values: CDR1 SGHVS, CDR2 FNYEAQ. Both iRepertoire HTBI primers and Arm-PCR of CDR3 regions were used to build the TCR beta libraries. TCRdb analysed the multiplex PCR reads with MiXCR anew, one entry per CDR3 protein. This table holds about 220,000 distinct CDR3 sequences, around 16% found once.

The clonotype was recovered from a female donor with Graves disease. This sample comprised peripheral blood mononuclear cells (PBMCs), obtained at new diagnosis, from a patient treated with antithyroid drugs. The V gene is TRBV7-6, the J gene TRBJ2-1; TRBD2 matches 9 bases. The CDR3 nucleotides are TGTGCCAGCAGCCCCCGAGCGGATGCGGGAGGGGGTGGTGAGCAGTTCTTC. Translation: CASSPRADAGGGGEQFF.